This note documents a single T cell receptor beta chain sequence. The antigen remains undetermined. The CDR3 has 13 amino acids. Trimming stripped 0 bases from V and 6 bases from J, with 9 bases between. Germline V gives CDR1 SGHRS, CDR2 YFSETQ. TCRdb recomputed calls from the RT-PCR reads with MiXCR, one row per CDR3 protein. The table lists about 310,000 distinct CDR3 sequences, about 20% of them singletons. These data belong to a study of response to subunit inactivated influenza vaccine. Study results and caveats: It was suggested by the authors that few new T cells are recruited by each seasonal influenza vaccination.

The input for sequencing was PBMCs from blood, taken about 20 months after vaccination. This chain uses TRBV5-1 with TRBJ1-2; no reliable D call. The source of this sequence is a man aged 50 to 69 who received an inactivated influenza vaccine. CDR3 sequence reads: CASSLAGEDGYTF. The CDR3 DNA reads as TGCGCCAGCAGCTTGGCTGGGGAGGATGGCTACACCTTC.